The 17 T cell receptor beta chains below come from one sample, sequenced in a study of cytomegalovirus exposure and HLA in healthy donors. 60 Vbeta and 13 Jbeta primers were used in PCR. Libraries were prepared by immunoSEQ multiplex PCR; TCRdb keeps only in-frame clonotypes and omits some of them. The data contain some 91,000 clones, about 89% of them singletons. The sequencing input was PBMCs. These receptors were obtained from a man between 25 and 39 years old in good health and CMV-seropositive.

CDR3 nucleotides: TGCAGCGTTGCCCGGAGCCCTAACTCCTACAATGAGCAGTTCTTC. Translated: CSVARSPNSYNEQFF. J is TRBJ2-1 and V is TRBV29-1, with D hard to call. V was shortened by 4 bases and J by 0 bases, with 13 bases between the two germline ends. This CDR3 region has 15 residues. Per the germline V gene, CDR1 is SQVTM and CDR2 is ANQGSEA.

The gene calls are TRBV12-5 and TRBJ1-5; TRBD1 might be the D (5 bases). CDR1 is LGHNT, CDR2 FRNRAP, per germline. Trimming took 3 bases from V and 10 from J, leaving 10 bases between them. This CDR3 region has 12 residues. The CDR3 nucleotides are TGTGCTAGTGGTTTAGGGGAGGGCCCCCAGCATTTT. Its translation is CASGLGEGPQHF.

The genes are TRBV7-9 and TRBJ2-3; perhaps TRBD1 as D (6 bases). The V gene lost 5 bases and the J gene lost 0 bases, with 15 bases spanning the gap. CDR1 and CDR2 from the germline V gene are SEHNR and FQNEAQ (reference sequence). CDR3 length: 16 residues. CDR3 amino acids: CASSPRGGGSTDTQYF. In DNA, the CDR3 is TGTGCCAGCAGCCCCAGGGGTGGCGGGAGCACAGATACGCAGTATTTT.

The gene calls are TRBV29-1 and TRBJ2-2; D perhaps matches TRBD2 (6 bases). Per the germline V gene, CDR1 is SQVTM and CDR2 is ANQGSEA. The CDR3 runs to 14 residues. The V end was cut by 3 bases, the J end by 0 bases, with 8 bases between. The CDR3 DNA is TGCAGCGTTGAGGCTAGCGCGAACACCGGGGAGCTGTTTTTT. Protein sequence: CSVEASANTGELFF.

The chain has TRBV28 and TRBJ1-2, with 7 bases matching TRBD1. The ends lost 11 bases at V and 4 bases at J; junction bases unmatched: 13. The CDR3 consists of 14 residues. Looked up from germline, CDR1 is MDHEN and CDR2 is SYDVKM. CDR3 DNA sequence: TGTGCCTCGACCTTACAGGGGCCTTTCTATGGCTACACCTTC. Translation gives CASTLQGPFYGYTF.

The rearrangement links TRBV4-1 to TRBJ1-1; perhaps TRBD1 as D (6 bases). Germline lookup yields CDR1 MGHRA and CDR2 YSYEKL. This CDR3 comprises 15 residues. Trimming cost V 3 bases and J 6 bases, with 17 bases left between them. This CDR3 reads CASSQYTGNRAEAFF. The DNA for the CDR3 is TGCGCCAGCAGCCAGTACACAGGGAACCGGGCTGAAGCTTTCTTT.

This chain links TRBV28 with TRBJ1-2; D is possibly TRBD1 (5 bases). Germline V gives CDR1 MDHEN, CDR2 SYDVKM. Deletions cut 10 bases from V and 2 bases from J, with 14 bases between. There are 13 residues in the CDR3. CDR3 loop: CAIGRGGNYGYTF. The CDR3 DNA sequence: TGTGCCATCGGGCGGGGGGGAAACTATGGCTACACCTTC.

The genes are TRBV27 and TRBJ2-2; 9 nucleotides agree with TRBD2. V lost 4 bases to trimming and J lost 5 bases; unmatched junction nucleotides: 8. Germline V gene lookup returns CDR1 MNHEY and CDR2 SMNVEV (reference sequence). The CDR3 covers 16 residues. CDR3 sequence: CASSSLAGVRTGELFF. CDR3 DNA: TGTGCCAGCAGTTCTTTAGCGGGAGTCCGTACCGGGGAGCTGTTTTTT.

The chain combines TRBV5-1 with TRBJ2-5; 11 nucleotides match TRBD2. The CDR3 is made up of 16 amino acids. The V gene's germline CDR1 is SGHRS and CDR2 YFSETQ. Losses at the gene ends were 4 bases for V and 4 bases for J; bases not matched to a gene: 9. CDR3 loop: CASSGRLAGSGETQYF. The CDR3 DNA reads as TGCGCCAGCAGCGGACGACTAGCGGGGTCCGGAGAGACCCAGTACTTC.

This chain connects TRBV27 to TRBJ2-1, with 9 bases matching TRBD2. CDR3 length: 15 residues. J lost 8 bases, V lost 6 bases, and 11 bases had no gene match. Germline values: CDR1 MNHEY, CDR2 SMNVEV (reference sequence). CDR3 loop: CASRPGTSIRYEQFF. The CDR3 DNA is TGTGCCAGCAGACCCGGGACTAGCATAAGGTATGAGCAGTTCTTC.

This clone has just one count. The chain joins TRBV18 to TRBJ1-1; TRBD1 might be the D (5 bases). This CDR3 spans 13 amino acids. Trimming cost V 4 bases and J 3 bases, with 9 bases left between them. The V gene's germline CDR1 is KGHSH and CDR2 LQKENI. Here the CDR3 DNA reads TGTGCCAGCTCACTCGGCAGGGACACTGAAGCTTTCTTT. It encodes CASSLGRDTEAFF.

This sequence joins TRBV19 and TRBJ1-5, with TRBD1 matching over 8 bases. Losses at the gene ends were 6 bases for V and 3 bases for J; bases not matched to a gene: 4. The CDR3 extends over 14 amino acids. CDR1 and CDR2 (germline): LNHDA, SQIVND (reference sequence). The CDR3 nucleotides are TGTGCCAGTAGCCAGACAGGGGACAATCAGCCCCAGCATTTT. The encoded protein is CASSQTGDNQPQHF.

This chain connects TRBV5-1 to TRBJ2-1, with 11 bases that match TRBD2. The CDR3 is made up of 18 amino acids. V gave up 4 bases and J gave up 9 bases; unmatched junction bases: 18. Looked up from germline, CDR1 is SGHRS and CDR2 is YFSETQ. For the CDR3, the DNA is TGCGCCAGCAGCCCGTACTCAACTAGCGGGAGTGTTGGTGGTGAGCAGTTCTTC. Translated: CASSPYSTSGSVGGEQFF.

In its sample, this clone was seen a few times. This chain connects TRBV7-3 to TRBJ2-7, with 10 positions matching TRBD2. The CDR3 has 15 amino acids. J was trimmed by 6 bases and V by 2 bases; bases with no gene match: 7. Germline V gene data show CDR1 as SGHTA and CDR2 as FQGTGA. For the CDR3, the DNA is TGTGCCAGCAGCTTAGAATCTAGCGGGAGACTCGAGCAGTACTTC. Its protein is CASSLESSGRLEQYF.

The V and J genes are TRBV19 and TRBJ2-2, with 12 bases lining up with TRBD2. The CDR3 is made up of 17 amino acids. Germline CDR1 is LNHDA and CDR2 is SQIVND (reference sequence). V was clipped by 2 bases and J by 5 bases; unmatched bases: 6. The CDR3 here is CASSIWSGTSGTGELFF. In DNA, the CDR3 is TGTGCCAGTAGTATATGGTCCGGGACTAGCGGGACCGGGGAGCTGTTTTTT.

This clone was seen only a few times. This rearrangement joins TRBV6-1 to TRBJ1-4, with no clear D. The CDR3 is 15 residues long. The ends were cut back, 7 bases at V and 0 bases at J, with 12 bases in the middle. Germline CDR1 and CDR2: MNHNS and SASEGT. The CDR3 bases are TGTGCCAGCACCGACCCTAGGACAACTAATGAAAAACTGTTTTTT. This encodes CASTDPRTTNEKLFF.

The genes are TRBV6-1 and TRBJ2-5, with 8 nucleotides matching TRBD2. Germline CDR1 is MNHNS and CDR2 is SASEGT. The CDR3 sequence is 16 residues long. Losses at the gene ends were 2 bases for V and 5 bases for J; bases not matched to a gene: 10. The CDR3 region has the DNA TGTGCCAGCAGTGAATGGTGGTCGGGGGGGAGGGAGACCCAGTACTTC. Residues: CASSEWWSGGRETQYF.